The sequence of this T cell receptor beta chain was determined in a study of cytomegalovirus exposure and HLA in healthy donors. Study-wide context: T cells numbering around 170 million yielded more than 95 million unique TCR beta sequences in an earlier analysis.

The V gene lost 4 bases and the J gene lost 6 bases, with 12 bases spanning the gap. Germline CDR1 reads MNHNY; CDR2 reads SVGAGI (reference sequence). The CDR3 is made up of 14 amino acids. Findings of the study overall: Researchers left out some V segments, among them TRBV6-2 and TRBV6-3, as indistinguishable.

For this clone: The antigen is undetermined.

60 Vbeta and 13 Jbeta primers were used in PCR. The assay was immunoSEQ multiplex PCR, and TCRdb's table has in-frame clones only and misses some. The repertoire holds about 190,000 clones, with around 80% as singletons. This clonotype was obtained from a woman in her thirties or forties in good health and CMV-seronegative. V gene TRBV6-6 combines with J gene TRBJ2-2; D might be TRBD1 (5 bases). The specimen sequenced was PBMCs. The CDR3 bases are TGTGCCAGCAGTTTTAAAGCAGGGCCCGGGGAGCTGTTTTTT. Translating gives CASSFKAGPGELFF.